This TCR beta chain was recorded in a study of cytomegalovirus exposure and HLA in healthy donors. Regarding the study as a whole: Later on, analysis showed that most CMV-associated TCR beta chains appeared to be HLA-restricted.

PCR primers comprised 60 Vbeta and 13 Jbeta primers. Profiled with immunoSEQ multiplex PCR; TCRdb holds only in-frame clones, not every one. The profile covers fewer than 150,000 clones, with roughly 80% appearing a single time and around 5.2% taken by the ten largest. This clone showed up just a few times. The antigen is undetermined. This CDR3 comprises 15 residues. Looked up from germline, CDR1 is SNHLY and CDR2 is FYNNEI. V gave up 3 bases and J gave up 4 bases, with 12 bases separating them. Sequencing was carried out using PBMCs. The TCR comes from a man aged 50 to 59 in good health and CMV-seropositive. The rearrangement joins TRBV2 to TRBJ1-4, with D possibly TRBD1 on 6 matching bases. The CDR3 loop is CASSDVTGSNEKLFF. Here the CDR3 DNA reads TGTGCCAGCAGTGATGTTACAGGGAGTAATGAAAAACTGTTTTTT.